This T cell receptor (beta chain) is from a study of control samples from healthy donors and cancer patients (dated by TCRdb to 2020 to 2021). A distance of 11 bases separates the germline ends of V and J, which lose 0 bases and 2 bases respectively. Taken from the germline V gene, the CDR1 and CDR2 loops are MNHEY and SVGEGT. The CDR3, cysteine through valine, is 15 amino acids long. Only the CDR3 region is kept as DNA, spanning 45 bases read in frame from base 1. Library generation was performed with the immunoSEQ multiplex PCR assay. As stored in TCRdb, this immuneACCESS dataset retains in-frame rearrangements with V and J assigned. A fraction of the clones does not appear; measured against another copy, unresolved V genes explain less than half of the discrepancy, and the remainder lacks a known reason. The sample table records roughly 120,000 clones; approximately 90% of these occur just once. The top ten clonotypes cover 3.5% to 4.5% of the sample.

A word on this clone: The antigen it recognizes is unknown. Base qualities are not provided; no much larger clone lies one nucleotide away.

The chain links TRBV6-2 or TRBV6-3 with TRBJ2-7; the D segment cannot be called with confidence. The source is a human donor in good health. The donor label of this sample is uncertain. The sample was blood. The DNA sequence is TGTGCCAGCAGTTACTCCAGCGACGGAGCCTACGAGCAGTACGTC. It codes for CASSYSSDGAYEQYV.